The following is a TCR beta chain sequence with its context. The antigen is undetermined. The TRB libraries of cDNA were built by UMI-labeled 5' RACE. Each CDR3 protein gets one entry in TCRdb, which reprocessed the 5' RACE reads and gives no DNA. This repertoire includes 84,000 or so distinct CDR3 sequences. Researchers reported sorting every CD8+ T cell subset in triplicate, around 300,000 cells per sort. The naive CD8+ gate required CD45RO-CCR7+CD27+CD95- phenotype. The data belong to a study of CXCR3-negative and CXCR3-positive naive CD8 T cells. Findings and caveats of the study: Naive subsets were similarly diverse, while memory CD8+ repertoires were much less diverse. The study found more hydrophobic TRB CDR3s in CXCR3-positive naive cells than in CXCR3-negative naive cells. Naive cells used TRBV-TRBJ genes in much the same way whether CXCR3-negative or CXCR3-positive; memory cells did not.

The CDR3 runs to 15 residues. Germline values: CDR1 LGHNA, CDR2 YSLEER. Specimen: naive CXCR3+ CD8+ T cells from blood. The sample's subset: CD45RO-CCR7+CD27+CD95- naive CD8+ T cells expressing CXCR3 (TNR3+). The V call is TRBV4-3, the J call TRBJ2-1; absent DNA, TCRdb's TRBD2 call cannot be checked. This TCR was sampled from a human donor in good health. Some clones in this sample may be carry-over from other donors' samples. CDR3 protein: CASSPEGGTYNEQFF.